A single sample is the source of the 2 T cell receptor beta chains below, sequenced in a study of post-analysis software for immune sequencing data. General study findings and limits: Compared with controls, patients had more of about 5 TRBV segments, including TRBV5-6, TRBV5-1 and TRBV20-1.

These receptors lack a known antigen. Unique molecular identifiers featured in each of the TCR beta cDNA libraries. MiXCR, applied by TCRdb to the PCR reads, yields one record per CDR3 protein. The sample lists 450,000 or so distinct CDR3 sequences; roughly 46% were seen once. Sequencing used blood. These receptors were taken from a girl aged 5 to 17 with multiple sclerosis.

The rearrangement links TRBV24-1 to TRBJ2-1, with 12 nucleotides matching TRBD2. The CDR3 contains 15 residues. Germline V CDR1 and CDR2: KGHDR, SFDVKD. V lost 6 bases to trimming and J lost 4 bases; unmatched junction nucleotides: 3. CDR3 nucleotides: TGTGCCACCAGTTCGACTAGCGGGAGTTACAATGAGCAGTTCTTC. Translated, it gives CATSSTSGSYNEQFF.

The CDR3 sequence is CSALGRSPGDEQFF. The CDR3 nucleotides read TGCAGTGCTCTCGGCCGTAGCCCCGGCGATGAGCAGTTCTTC. The chain couples TRBV20-1 to TRBJ2-1; no definite D call. Germline lookup yields CDR1 DFQATT and CDR2 SNEGSKA (reference sequence). CDR3 size: 14 residues. Between the trimmed V and J ends, which lost 5 bases and 8 bases, there was a span of 19 bases.